This TCR beta chain emerged from a study of T cells in localized non-small cell lung cancer. Study-wide results and limits: Paired adjacent lung recovered a median around 52 of the top 100 tumor clones. Owing to sequencing of a solitary tumor region, heterogeneity cannot be discounted.

The CDR3 is made up of 12 amino acids. The ends were cut back, 6 bases at V and 7 bases at J, with 10 bases in the middle. Germline values: CDR1 MNHEY, CDR2 SMNVEV (reference sequence). The assay was immunoSEQ multiplex PCR, and TCRdb's table has in-frame clones only and misses some. The sample consists of about 48,000 clones, roughly 77% of them appearing once. About this clone: Its antigen is not known.

This rearrangement joins TRBV27 to TRBJ2-1; D is unresolved. The starting material was peripheral blood, obtained before any cancer treatment. This sequence was found in a man between 35 and 75 years old with stage I squamous cell lung carcinoma. The CDR3 DNA reads as TGTGCCAGCAGCCCCCGACTTAATGAGCAGTTCTTC. Translating gives CASSPRLNEQFF.